This T cell receptor beta chain was found in a study of T cells in Graves' hyperthyroidism and ophthalmopathy. Study-level results: In the analysis, a 13 V-J model separated ophthalmopathy from stable hyperthyroidism. Ophthalmopathy, as predicted by the model, came a median 6.5 months after the prediction.

RNA transcripts served as the template for amplifying TCR beta CDR3 regions. With the HTBI primer set, the TCR CDR3 went through a first round of RT-PCR. TCRdb itself ran the multiplex PCR reads through MiXCR, one entry per CDR3 protein. Of 660,000 or so distinct CDR3 sequences detected, 20% appear once; the ten largest clones hold over 30%. This CDR3 comprises 15 residues. Trimming shortened V by 6 bases and J by 7 bases, and 19 bases separated the two germline ends. Extraction of PBMCs used 8.5 to 10 ml of fresh peripheral blood. Concerning this clonotype: The antigen remains undetermined.

The receptor's source is a man between 25 and 39 years old with Graves' ophthalmopathy. Material: blood. The genes are TRBV12-3 or TRBV12-4 and TRBJ2-1; the D gene is possibly TRBD2 (7 bases). The CDR3 DNA sequence: TGTGCCAGCAGCCAAGAAGGGGGGGGGGGGAATGAGCAGTTCTTC. This encodes CASSQEGGGGNEQFF.